This T cell receptor (beta chain) was recovered during a study of blood T cell repertoires in COVID-19. The CDR3 spans 13 residues. V lost 3 bases to trimming and J lost 6 bases, with 12 bases between them. Germline assignment: CDR1 DFQATT and CDR2 SNEGSKA (reference sequence). This table comes from immunoSEQ multiplex PCR, and its TCRdb copy is limited to in-frame clones, with some not included. The sample holds under 200,000 clones, around nine tenths seen once. Material: peripheral blood. The clonotype originates from a man between 65 and 85 years old with acute or convalescent COVID-19. The genes are TRBV20-1 and TRBJ1-5; D is unresolved. CDR3 region: CSASNVAGQPQHF. CDR3 nucleotides: TGCAGTGCTAGTAATGTTGCGGGTCAGCCCCAGCATTTT.